This T cell receptor (beta chain) was observed in a study of T cells in Graves' hyperthyroidism and ophthalmopathy. The length of the CDR3 is 15 residues. Germline-derived CDR1 and CDR2 are LGHNT and FRNRAP. Deletions cut 0 bases from V and 3 bases from J, with 12 bases between. RNA transcripts provided the source from which TCR beta CDR3 regions were amplified. Initially, a first-round RT-PCR of the TCR CDR3 employed the HTBI primer set. TCRdb passed the multiplex PCR reads through MiXCR, listing each CDR3 protein once. The repertoire holds about 590,000 distinct CDR3 sequences, with around 14% as singletons. This clonotype was observed at least ten times. Stable disease denoted Graves' hyperthyroidism without ophthalmopathy progression within 18 months. Aged 18 to 65, the patients had hyperthyroidism that was newly diagnosed and had lasted under 2 months. Diagnostic assessment was based on clinical symptoms, serum thyroxine and TRAb, thyroid ultrasound and orbital computed tomography.

Material: blood. The chain carries TRBV12-5 and TRBJ2-7; no definite D call. The TCR was taken from a woman aged 30 to 39 with Graves' hyperthyroidism. In DNA, the CDR3 is TGTGCTAGTGGTTTGGTATCACTAAGCCACTACGAGCAGTACTTC. Translated, it gives CASGLVSLSHYEQYF.